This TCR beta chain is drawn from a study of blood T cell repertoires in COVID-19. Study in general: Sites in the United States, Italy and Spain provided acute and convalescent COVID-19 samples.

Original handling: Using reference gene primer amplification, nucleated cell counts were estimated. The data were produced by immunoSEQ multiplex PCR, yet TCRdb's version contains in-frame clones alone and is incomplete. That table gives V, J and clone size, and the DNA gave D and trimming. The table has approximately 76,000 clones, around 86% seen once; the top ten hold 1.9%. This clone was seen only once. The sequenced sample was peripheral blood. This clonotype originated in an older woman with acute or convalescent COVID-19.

CDR3 in amino acids: CASSLGGTGNLEQYF. The DNA of the CDR3 is TGTGCCAGCAGCTTAGGGGGGACAGGGAACTTGGAGCAGTACTTC. The chain recombines TRBV7-2 with TRBJ2-7, with 9 positions matching TRBD1. The V segment lost 1 base and the J segment 7 bases; nucleotides outside the gene matches: 8. Germline assignment: CDR1 SGHTA and CDR2 FQGNSA. This CDR3 spans 15 amino acids.